These T cell receptor beta chains were read from a single sample in a study of OX40 agonist ivuxolimab in advanced cancers. Produced via immunoSEQ multiplex PCR; TCRdb's table is partial and in-frame only. In the table there are some 77,000 clones, 85% to 95% of which are singletons. Source: CD4+ or CD8+ T cells sorted from blood, taken in a trial of the OX40 agonist ivuxolimab. Receptors were obtained from an adult with an advanced solid tumor such as melanoma, head and neck, liver or kidney cancer. CDR3s leave out the opening cysteine and the closing phenylalanine or tryptophan. The order of the fields is V gene, J gene, CDR3 protein.

v_gene: TRBV5-8
j_gene: TRBJ2-1
CDR3aa: ASSGRGNPNEQF

v_gene: TRBV19
j_gene: TRBJ2-3
CDR3aa: ASSIGKGADTQY

v_gene: TRBV23-1
j_gene: TRBJ2-3
CDR3aa: ASSQSEGAVIHTQY

v_gene: TRBV5-4
j_gene: TRBJ2-5
CDR3aa: ASSFIIGVQETQY

v_gene: TRBV27
j_gene: TRBJ1-2
CDR3aa: ASSPDRFYGYT

v_gene: TRBV2
j_gene: TRBJ2-7
CDR3aa: ASTPQRGVGEQY

v_gene: TRBV5-1
j_gene: TRBJ2-1
CDR3aa: ASSVPSGGVSEQF

v_gene: TRBV7-2
j_gene: TRBJ2-1
CDR3aa: ASSLSGGVSYNEQF

v_gene: TRBV10-2
j_gene: TRBJ2-2
CDR3aa: ASSERQGASTGELF

v_gene: TRBV25-1
j_gene: TRBJ1-4
CDR3aa: ASSEYRTASFEKLF

v_gene: TRBV7-9
j_gene: TRBJ2-1
CDR3aa: ASSLGPASNNEQF

v_gene: TRBV19
j_gene: TRBJ1-1
CDR3aa: ASSRRMNTEAF

v_gene: TRBV10-1
j_gene: TRBJ1-1
CDR3aa: ASQQGARTEAF

v_gene: TRBV2
j_gene: TRBJ2-4
CDR3aa: ASSEASNIQY

v_gene: TRBV27
j_gene: TRBJ1-1
CDR3aa: ASSLSSGILNTEAF

v_gene: TRBV6-6
j_gene: TRBJ1-2
CDR3aa: ASSYSPGRLKESYT

v_gene: TRBV7-2
j_gene: TRBJ2-7
CDR3aa: ASSHSEVAGQYEQY

v_gene: TRBV18
j_gene: TRBJ2-7
CDR3aa: ASSPTLAGATYEQY

v_gene: TRBV7-2
j_gene: TRBJ1-2
CDR3aa: ASSLDLGAYGYT

v_gene: TRBV9
j_gene: TRBJ2-7
CDR3aa: ASSPGGGHPNEQY

v_gene: TRBV30
j_gene: TRBJ1-4
CDR3aa: AWSVQAGGNEKLF

v_gene: TRBV5-1
j_gene: TRBJ1-5
CDR3aa: ASSLAGLPHQPQH

v_gene: TRBV18
j_gene: TRBJ2-5
CDR3aa: ASSPPLKETQY

v_gene: TRBV19
j_gene: TRBJ1-3
CDR3aa: ASSHDSAGNTIY

v_gene: TRBV30
j_gene: TRBJ1-1
CDR3aa: ASSPGPGADTEAF

v_gene: TRBV27
j_gene: TRBJ2-7
CDR3aa: ASSLNSGYPYEQY

v_gene: TRBV27
j_gene: TRBJ2-1
CDR3aa: ASSPDVLAYNEQF

v_gene: TRBV15
j_gene: TRBJ2-7
CDR3aa: ATSRDLGGLGYEQY

v_gene: TRBV28
j_gene: TRBJ2-4
CDR3aa: ASLGPVSGGETFLAKNIQY

v_gene: TRBV28
j_gene: TRBJ1-1
CDR3aa: ASSPREGPGAF

v_gene: TRBV5-6
j_gene: TRBJ1-1
CDR3aa: ASSSGKVISSWNTEAF

v_gene: TRBV7-3
j_gene: TRBJ2-1
CDR3aa: ASTPTASGGVNEQF

v_gene: TRBV30
j_gene: TRBJ2-5
CDR3aa: AWSVLVKEAQY

v_gene: TRBV18
j_gene: TRBJ1-1
CDR3aa: ASSRQTGSPEAF

v_gene: TRBV30
j_gene: TRBJ2-4
CDR3aa: ACSTENIQY

v_gene: TRBV29-1
j_gene: TRBJ1-5
CDR3aa: SAKADGGQPQH

v_gene: TRBV30
j_gene: TRBJ2-7
CDR3aa: AGGASGSSYEQY

v_gene: TRBV9
j_gene: TRBJ1-2
CDR3aa: ASSSPPLYGYT

v_gene: TRBV30
j_gene: TRBJ1-5
CDR3aa: AWNEAFQPQH

v_gene: TRBV18
j_gene: TRBJ2-7
CDR3aa: ASSPPGTVYEQY